This TCR beta chain was sequenced in a study of shared clonotypes between healthy human individuals. Germline V lookup: CDR1 MNHNS, CDR2 SASEGT. CDR3 length: 15 amino acids. V was shortened by 2 bases and J by 3 bases, with 13 bases between the two germline ends. Here immunoSEQ multiplex PCR was the method, and the copy in TCRdb shows in-frame clones only, minus some. The table records a few hundred thousand clones, 74% of them present only once. The TCR originated in a man aged 30 to 39 in good health. The genes are TRBV6-1 and TRBJ1-2, with D maybe TRBD1 (5 bases). The sequenced sample consisted of memory CD4+ T cells sorted from blood. Subset: CD45RA-negative fraction. The CDR3, as DNA: TGTGCCAGCAGTGAAACCGGGGGGGTGGACTATGGCTACACCTTC. It specifies CASSETGGVDYGYTF.